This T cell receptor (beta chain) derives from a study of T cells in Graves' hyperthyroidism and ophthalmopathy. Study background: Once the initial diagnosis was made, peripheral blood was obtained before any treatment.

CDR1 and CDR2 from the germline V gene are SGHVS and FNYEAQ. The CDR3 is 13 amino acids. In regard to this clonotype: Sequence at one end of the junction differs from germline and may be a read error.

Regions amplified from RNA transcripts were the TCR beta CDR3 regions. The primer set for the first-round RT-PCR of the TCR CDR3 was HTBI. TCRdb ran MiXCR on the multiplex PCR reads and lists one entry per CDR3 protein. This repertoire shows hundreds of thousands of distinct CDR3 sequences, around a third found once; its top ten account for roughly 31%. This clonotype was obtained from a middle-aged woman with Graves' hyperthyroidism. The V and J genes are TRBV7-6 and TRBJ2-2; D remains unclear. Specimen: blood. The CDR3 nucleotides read TGTGCCAGCAGTCCCACGAACCCCGGGGAGCTGTTTTTT. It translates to CASSPTNPGELFF.